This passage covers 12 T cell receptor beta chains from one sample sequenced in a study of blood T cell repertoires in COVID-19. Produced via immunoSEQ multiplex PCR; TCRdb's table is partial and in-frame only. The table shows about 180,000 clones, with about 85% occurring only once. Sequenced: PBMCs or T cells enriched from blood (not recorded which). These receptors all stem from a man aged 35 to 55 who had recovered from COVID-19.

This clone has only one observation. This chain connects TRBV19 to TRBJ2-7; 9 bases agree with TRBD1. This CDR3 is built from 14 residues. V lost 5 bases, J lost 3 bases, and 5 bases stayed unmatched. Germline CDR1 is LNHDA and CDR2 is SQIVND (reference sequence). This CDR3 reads CASSLTGGNYEQYF. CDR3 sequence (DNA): TGTGCCAGTAGTTTAACAGGGGGCAACTACGAGCAGTACTTC.

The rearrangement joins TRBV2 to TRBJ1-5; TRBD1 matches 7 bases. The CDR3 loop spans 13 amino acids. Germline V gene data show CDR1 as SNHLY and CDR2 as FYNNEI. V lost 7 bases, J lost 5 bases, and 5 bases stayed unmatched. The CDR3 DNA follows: TGTGCCAGCACACGGCAGGGGGATCAGCCCCAGCATTTT. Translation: CASTRQGDQPQHF. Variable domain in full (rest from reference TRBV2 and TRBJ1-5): EPEVTQTPSHQVTQMGQEVILRCVPISNHLYFYWYRQILGQKVEFLVSFYNNEISEKSEIFDDQFSVERPDGSNFTLKIRSTKLEDSAMYFCASTRQGDQPQHFGDGTRLSIL.

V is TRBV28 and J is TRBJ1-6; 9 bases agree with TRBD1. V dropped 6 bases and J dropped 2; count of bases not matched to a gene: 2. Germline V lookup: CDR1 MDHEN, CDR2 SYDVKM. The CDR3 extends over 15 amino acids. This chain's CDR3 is CASRGTGTYNSPLHF. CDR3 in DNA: TGTGCCAGCAGAGGGACAGGGACCTATAATTCACCCCTCCACTTT.

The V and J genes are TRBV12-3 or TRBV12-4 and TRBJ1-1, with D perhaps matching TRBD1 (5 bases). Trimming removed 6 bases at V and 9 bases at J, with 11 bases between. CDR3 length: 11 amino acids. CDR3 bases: TGTGCCAGCAGCCCTGGGGGGAAAGCTTTCTTT. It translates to CASSPGGKAFF.

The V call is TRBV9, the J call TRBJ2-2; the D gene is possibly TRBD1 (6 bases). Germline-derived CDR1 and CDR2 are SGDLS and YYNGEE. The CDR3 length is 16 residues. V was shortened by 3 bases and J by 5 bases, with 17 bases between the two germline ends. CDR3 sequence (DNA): TGTGCCAGCAGCGCGGGACCTAAAGGGGGTACCGGGGAGCTGTTTTTT. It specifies CASSAGPKGGTGELFF.

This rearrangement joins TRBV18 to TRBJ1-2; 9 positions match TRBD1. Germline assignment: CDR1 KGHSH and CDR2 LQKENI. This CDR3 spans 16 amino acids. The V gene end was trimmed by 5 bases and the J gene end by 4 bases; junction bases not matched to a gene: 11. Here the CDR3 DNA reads TGTGCCAGCTCAACCGGGACAGGGAATCGGGGCTATGGCTACACCTTC. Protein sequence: CASSTGTGNRGYGYTF.

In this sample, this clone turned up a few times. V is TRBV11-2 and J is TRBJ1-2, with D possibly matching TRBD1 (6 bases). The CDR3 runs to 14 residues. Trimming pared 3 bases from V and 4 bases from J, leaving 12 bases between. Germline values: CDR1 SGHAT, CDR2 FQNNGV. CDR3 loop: CASSFLQGSYGYTF. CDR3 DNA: TGTGCCAGCAGCTTTCTACAGGGAAGCTATGGCTACACCTTC. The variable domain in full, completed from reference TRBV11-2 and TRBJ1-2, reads EAGVAQSPRYKIIEKRQSVAFWCNPISGHATLYWYQQILGQGPKLLIQFQNNGVVDDSQLPKDRFSAERLKGVDSTLKIQPAKLEDSAVYLCASSFLQGSYGYTFGSGTRLTVV.

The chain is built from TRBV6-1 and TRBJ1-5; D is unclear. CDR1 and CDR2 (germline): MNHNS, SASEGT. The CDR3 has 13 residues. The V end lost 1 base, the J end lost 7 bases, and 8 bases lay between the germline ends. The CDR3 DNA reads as TGTGCCAGCAGTGAAGGGACTAGGCAGCCCCAGCATTTT. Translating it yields CASSEGTRQPQHF.

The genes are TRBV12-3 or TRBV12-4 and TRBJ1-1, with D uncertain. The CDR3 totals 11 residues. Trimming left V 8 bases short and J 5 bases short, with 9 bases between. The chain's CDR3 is CASSSGTEAFF. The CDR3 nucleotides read TGTGCCAGCTCGTCGGGTACTGAAGCTTTCTTT.

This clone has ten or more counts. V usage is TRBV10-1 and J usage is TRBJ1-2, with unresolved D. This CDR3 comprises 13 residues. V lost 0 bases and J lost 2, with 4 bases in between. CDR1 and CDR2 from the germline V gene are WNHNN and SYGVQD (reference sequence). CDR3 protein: CASSESGNYGYTF. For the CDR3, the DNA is TGCGCCAGCAGTGAGTCCGGGAACTATGGCTACACCTTC.

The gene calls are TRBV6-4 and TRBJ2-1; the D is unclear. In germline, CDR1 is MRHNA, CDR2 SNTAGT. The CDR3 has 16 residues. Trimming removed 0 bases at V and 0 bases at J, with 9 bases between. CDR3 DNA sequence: TGTGCCAGCAGTGACTCGTGGCGGAGCTCCTACAATGAGCAGTTCTTC. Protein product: CASSDSWRSSYNEQFF.

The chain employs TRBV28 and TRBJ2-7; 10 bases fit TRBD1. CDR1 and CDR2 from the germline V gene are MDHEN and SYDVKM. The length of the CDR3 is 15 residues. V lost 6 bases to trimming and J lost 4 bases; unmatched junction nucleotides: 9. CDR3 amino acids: CASSSIGTGAYEQYF. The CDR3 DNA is TGTGCCAGCAGCTCCATTGGGACAGGGGCTTACGAGCAGTACTTC.